This is a list of T cell receptor beta chains from one sample in a study of T cell repertoires in cytomegalovirus infection. Each CDR3 protein is one row after TCRdb ran MiXCR on the reads. The profile shows just under 300,000 distinct CDR3 sequences, about 9.2% of them singletons. Sequencing used PBMCs. The receptors were sampled from a human donor in good health (CMV status not recorded). Some clones in this sample may be carry-over from other donors' samples. CDR3s include the opening cysteine and the closing phenylalanine or tryptophan. A D gene is named only where the DNA matches it firmly. Size is stated for part of the rows, as once, few or many counts, or as a class when the clone is expanded.

d_gene | abundance | j_gene | v_gene | CDR3nt | CDR3aa
TRBD1 | many | TRBJ1-1 | TRBV7-9 | TGTGCCAGCAGCTCCTTCCAGGGGGCGAACACTGAAGCTTTCTTT | CASSSFQGANTEAFF
- | many | TRBJ2-2 | TRBV12-3/TRBV12-4 | TGTGCCAGCAGTTTAGACGCGAACGGGGAGCTGTTTTTT | CASSLDANGELFF
TRBD1 | many | TRBJ2-2 | TRBV23-1 | TGCGCCAGCAGTCAATCGTGGGACAGAGGGATTCGCACCGGGGAGCTGTTTTTT | CASSQSWDRGIRTGELFF
- | many | TRBJ1-1 | TRBV9 | TGTGCCAGCAGCGAAGAGTACGCCCCAAGGGGTGGCACTGAAGCTTTCTTT | CASSEEYAPRGGTEAFF
TRBD1 | - | TRBJ2-1 | TRBV11-3 | TGTGCCAGCAGCTCTATCTTCGACAGGGGGCGTTACAATGAGCAGTTCTTC | CASSSIFDRGRYNEQFF
TRBD1 | many | TRBJ2-1 | TRBV24-1 | TGTGCCACCAGTGATCCGGGACAGGGGGCAAATGAGCAGTTCTTC | CATSDPGQGANEQFF
- | - | TRBJ2-3 | TRBV28 | TGTGCCAGCAGTTTTCGCGGAACGCCCGGCGGTACGCAGTATTTT | CASSFRGTPGGTQYF
TRBD1 | - | TRBJ2-1 | TRBV20-1 | TGCAGTGCTAGAGGCCTGGTCCAGGACAGGGGGTGGGGAGGTCAGTTCTTC | CSARGLVQDRGWGGQFF
- | many | TRBJ1-2 | TRBV7-2 | TGTGCCAGCAGCGGATTGAACCCCTCCGGAGCCACGGGGGGCTACACCTTC | CASSGLNPSGATGGYTF
TRBD2 | many | TRBJ2-3 | TRBV20-1 | TGCAGTGCTGGGACTAGCGGGGGGCAACTCGTAACAGATACGCAGTATTTT | CSAGTSGGQLVTDTQYF
- | few | TRBJ2-6 | TRBV15 | TGTGCCACCATACCGGGCTCTGGGGCCAACGTCCTGACTTTC | CATIPGSGANVLTF
- | - | TRBJ2-2 | TRBV6-6 | TGTGCCAGCAGTTACTCTTCCTACGGGGAGCTGTTTTTT | CASSYSSYGELFF
- | - | TRBJ2-2 | TRBV4-1 | TGCGCCAGCAGCCAACCAGAGACAGGGAGGAAACGGGGAGCTGTTTTT | CASSQPETGRKRGAVF
- | many | TRBJ2-3 | TRBV28 | TGTGCCAGCAGTGGTCAGGGGTATGGTACAGATACGCAGTATTTT | CASSGQGYGTDTQYF
- | many | TRBJ1-5 | TRBV4-2 | TGTGCCAGCAGCCAAGAAAGGGGGAGACAGCCCCAGCATTTT | CASSQERGRQPQHF
- | few | TRBJ2-2 | TRBV11-1 | TGTGCCAGCAGCTTGCGGGGATACGCGAACACCGGGGAGCTGTTTTTT | CASSLRGYANTGELFF
TRBD1 | many | TRBJ2-5 | TRBV9 | TGTGCCAGCAGCGTAGAGGGGACAGGCTTTCAAGAGACCCAGTACTTC | CASSVEGTGFQETQYF
- | few | TRBJ1-2 | TRBV9 | TGTGCCAGCAGCGTAGATCCGCCAGGAGGCTACACCTTC | CASSVDPPGGYTF
- | few | TRBJ1-2 | TRBV19 | TGTGCCAGTAGTACGGACAAATTGGACGGCTACACCTTC | CASSTDKLDGYTF
- | few | TRBJ2-3 | TRBV5-4 | TGTGCCAGCTCACAAACGCCCACAGATACGCAGTATTTT | CASSQTPTDTQYF
- | many | TRBJ1-2 | TRBV20-1 | TGCAGTGGGGAGGATTACACCCAAGGGAATGGAGGCTACACCTTC | CSGEDYTQGNGGYTF
- | few | TRBJ2-2 | TRBV7-9 | TGTGCCAGCAGCTTCGGCCGAGATTTCCACACCGGGGAGCTGTTTTTT | CASSFGRDFHTGELFF